The clone carrying this TCR beta chain was seen a handful of times. The antigen is unknown. V was cut by 6 bases and J by 5 bases, with 15 bases left in between. Germline lookup yields CDR1 MRHNA and CDR2 SNTAGT. The CDR3 length is 14 residues. These data come from a study of cytomegalovirus exposure and HLA in healthy donors. The study's findings and limits: That first-cohort TCR clusters tended to co-occur in the 95 to 150 validation repertoires was found in a later analysis. According to the study, 160 or so TCR beta chains were cytomegalovirus-associated. Reports showed the classifier diagnosing cytomegalovirus status with high specificity and sensitivity. Rarity held for most TCR sequences, but there were some public TCRs that occurred in many donors.

The protocol was immunoSEQ multiplex PCR, while the TCRdb copy is restricted to in-frame clones and leaves out a portion. The sample holds under 140,000 clones, approximately 88% seen once. The clonotype originates from a woman aged 30 to 39 in good health and CMV-seropositive. V and J are TRBV6-4 and TRBJ2-3; D possibly corresponds to TRBD2 (5 bases). Source material: PBMCs. The DNA for the CDR3 is TGTGCCAGCAGAGAGGGTCGCGAGGGAGATACGCAGTATTTT. Translating it yields CASREGREGDTQYF.